These 5 T cell receptor beta chains came from one sample sequenced in a study of blood T cell repertoires in COVID-19. Assay: immunoSEQ multiplex PCR; the TCRdb copy retains only in-frame clones and omits some. The sample has tens of thousands of clones; approximately 79% are singletons. Sequenced input: peripheral blood. These receptors were collected from a man in his sixties or seventies with acute or convalescent COVID-19.

V usage is TRBV20-1 and J usage is TRBJ2-1; D possibly corresponds to TRBD2 (7 bases). Deletions cut 3 bases from V and 8 bases from J, with 17 bases between. Germline assignment: CDR1 DFQATT and CDR2 SNEGSKA (reference sequence). This CDR3 has 14 residues. In nucleotides, the CDR3 is TGCAGTGCTAGTGAAGGGAGGGGGTACGATGAGCAGTTCTTC. This gives the protein CSASEGRGYDEQFF.

The chain carries TRBV6-1 and TRBJ1-5; no clear D gene. V lost 2 bases to trimming and J lost 6 bases, with 11 bases between them. Germline CDR1 is MNHNS and CDR2 is SASEGT. The CDR3 runs 14 residues. The CDR3 DNA reads as TGTGCCAGCAGTGAACCACATTCAGGTCAGCCCCAGCATTTT. Translating it yields CASSEPHSGQPQHF.

The rearrangement links TRBV5-1 to TRBJ2-2, with D unclear. V was clipped by 7 bases and J by 1 base, with 8 bases between them. Germline-derived CDR1 and CDR2 are SGHRS and YFSETQ. The CDR3 extends over 13 amino acids. CDR3 sequence reads: CASQYRNTGELFF. CDR3 in DNA: TGCGCCAGCCAGTACAGGAACACCGGGGAGCTGTTTTTT.

The chain couples TRBV28 to TRBJ2-5, with no clear D. Between the trimmed V and J ends, which lost 5 bases and 0 bases, there was a span of 22 bases. The CDR3 contains 18 residues. Looked up from germline, CDR1 is MDHEN and CDR2 is SYDVKM. The chain's CDR3 is CASSQTLNSLLYQETQYF. In nucleotides, the CDR3 is TGTGCCAGCAGTCAAACCTTAAACAGTCTACTGTACCAAGAGACCCAGTACTTC.

The sample holds one count of this clone. The V and J genes are TRBV2 and TRBJ1-5, with D possibly being TRBD1 (6 bases). CDR3 length equals 13 residues. V lost 9 bases to trimming and J lost 4 bases, with 13 bases between them. In germline, CDR1 is SNHLY, CDR2 FYNNEI. This CDR3 is CARGAIPNQPQHF. For the CDR3, the DNA is TGTGCCAGGGGGGCAATCCCTAATCAGCCCCAGCATTTT.